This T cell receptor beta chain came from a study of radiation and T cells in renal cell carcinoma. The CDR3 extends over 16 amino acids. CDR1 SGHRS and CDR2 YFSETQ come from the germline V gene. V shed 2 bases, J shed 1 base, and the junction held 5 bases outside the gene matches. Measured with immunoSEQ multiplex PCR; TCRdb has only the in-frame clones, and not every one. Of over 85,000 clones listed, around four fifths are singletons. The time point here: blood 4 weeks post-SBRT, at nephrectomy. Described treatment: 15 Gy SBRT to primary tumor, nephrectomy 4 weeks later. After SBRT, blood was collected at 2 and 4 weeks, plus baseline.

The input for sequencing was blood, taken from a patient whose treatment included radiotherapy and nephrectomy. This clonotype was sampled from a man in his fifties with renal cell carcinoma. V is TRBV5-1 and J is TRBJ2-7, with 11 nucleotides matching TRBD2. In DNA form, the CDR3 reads TGCGCCAGCAGCTTTGCTTCTAGCGGGGGGTCCTACGAGCAGTACTTC. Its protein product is CASSFASSGGSYEQYF.